Listed below are T cell receptor beta chains from one sample, sequenced in a study of OX40 agonist ivuxolimab in advanced cancers. Sequenced by immunoSEQ multiplex PCR; TCRdb stores in-frame clones only, minus some. The sample shows 14,000 or so clones, about 80% of them seen only once. The sample here was CD4+ or CD8+ T cells sorted from blood, taken in a trial of the OX40 agonist ivuxolimab. The receptors were gathered from an adult with an advanced solid tumor such as melanoma, head and neck, liver or kidney cancer. The CDR3 runs from the conserved cysteine through the conserved F or W. Fields, in order: D gene, clone size, J gene, V gene, CDR3 DNA, CDR3 protein. The D gene is left open where the match is weak. Clone size is stated in some rows and not others, as once, few, many or a class when expanded.

TRBD2 | NA | TRBJ2-5 | TRBV7-7 | TGTGCCAGCAGCTTAGCCGGACTAGCGGAGGGGGAGACCCAGTACTTC | CASSLAGLAEGETQYF
NA | NA | TRBJ2-7 | TRBV16 | TGTGCCAGCAGCATCGGTGATGGCTACGAGCAGTACTTC | CASSIGDGYEQYF
NA | NA | TRBJ1-5 | TRBV7-3 | TGTGCCAGCAGCTTAGTCCCGGGGGCTCAGCCCCAGCATTTT | CASSLVPGAQPQHF
NA | NA | TRBJ1-5 | TRBV5-4 | TGTGCCAGCACCACCAAGTGGGACGACAATCAGCCCCAGCATTTT | CASTTKWDDNQPQHF
NA | once | TRBJ2-7 | TRBV6-6 | TGTGCCAGCACCCTCCTGGGGGGGGCCGAGCAGTACTTC | CASTLLGGAEQYF
NA | NA | TRBJ2-3 | TRBV9 | TGTGCCAGCAGCGTAGCGGGGGGCATCACAGATACGCAGTATTTT | CASSVAGGITDTQYF
NA | NA | TRBJ2-5 | TRBV14 | TGTGCCAGCAGCCTAACTTGGGGGGACAGACAACGGGAGACCCAGTACTTC | CASSLTWGDRQRETQYF
TRBD1 | NA | TRBJ1-1 | TRBV28 | TGTGCCAGCAGTTCCATGACAGGGGGCACTGAAGCTTTCTTT | CASSSMTGGTEAFF
NA | NA | TRBJ1-6 | TRBV11-2 | TGTGCCAGCAGCCCAGAGGGTGATTCACCCCTCCACTTT | CASSPEGDSPLHF
NA | once | TRBJ2-1 | TRBV19 | TGTGCCAGTAGTATATACGGTAGCGGAACCTACAATGAGCAGTTCTTC | CASSIYGSGTYNEQFF
NA | NA | TRBJ2-4 | TRBV2 | TGTGCCAGCAGTGAACCCGTGGGAGCCAAAAACATTCAGTACTTC | CASSEPVGAKNIQYF
NA | NA | TRBJ1-1 | TRBV7-9 | TGTGCCAGCAGCTTTGGAGGGGACCCCTGGGGCACTGAAGCTTTCTTT | CASSFGGDPWGTEAFF
NA | NA | TRBJ1-2 | TRBV4-1 | TGCGCCAGCAGCCCAGTGGGACGGGAAAAAAACTATGGCTACACCTTC | CASSPVGREKNYGYTF
NA | NA | TRBJ1-2 | TRBV7-2 | TGTGCCAGCAGCGGGGTCGCGGGGGTAGGCTATGGCTACACCTTC | CASSGVAGVGYGYTF
TRBD1 | NA | TRBJ1-1 | TRBV30 | TGTGCCTGGAGTCCCGGGACAGGGAGTACTGAAGCTTTCTTT | CAWSPGTGSTEAFF
NA | NA | TRBJ2-7 | TRBV7-9 | TGTGCCAGCAGCCCTCGGGACGCCACCTACGAGCAGTACTTC | CASSPRDATYEQYF
TRBD1 | NA | TRBJ1-6 | TRBV2 | TGTGCCAGCGGTCGGACAGGGGGCAGGTCACCCCTCCACTTT | CASGRTGGRSPLHF
NA | NA | TRBJ2-3 | TRBV29-1 | TGCAGCGTCGAACAGGGGGGGGGCACAGATACGCAGTATTTT | CSVEQGGGTDTQYF
NA | NA | TRBJ2-3 | TRBV27 | TGTGCCAGCAGTTCCCTACTGAGCACAGATACGCAGTATTTT | CASSSLLSTDTQYF
NA | NA | TRBJ1-1 | TRBV28 | TGTGCCAGCAGGCTTACCGATAGGACTGAAGCTTTCTTT | CASRLTDRTEAFF
TRBD2 | few | TRBJ2-1 | TRBV27 | TGTGCCAGCGGACCGGGACTAGCGGGAGTGAATGAGCAGTTCTTC | CASGPGLAGVNEQFF
TRBD1 | NA | TRBJ2-7 | TRBV5-1 | TGCGCCAGCAGCTCCCGACAGGGGATCGAGGACGAGCAGTACTTC | CASSSRQGIEDEQYF
NA | NA | TRBJ1-5 | TRBV6-1 | TGTGCCAGCACCCTAGGCGGGGATCAGCCCCAGCATTTT | CASTLGGDQPQHF
NA | NA | TRBJ2-2 | TRBV7-3 | TGTGCCAGCAGCTTAACTACCTATTCGGAGGGACTCGAAGGAAACACCGGGGAGCTGTTTTTT | CASSLTTYSEGLEGNTGELFF
NA | NA | TRBJ2-6 | TRBV5-5 | TGTGCCAGCAGCGGGGGACCCCTCTCTGGGGCCAACGTCCTGACTTTC | CASSGGPLSGANVLTF
TRBD1 | NA | TRBJ1-6 | TRBV6-5 | TGTGCCAGCAGTCCGGGACAGCCCACCCTCCACTTT | CASSPGQPTLHF
TRBD2 | NA | TRBJ2-3 | TRBV5-1 | TGCGCCAGCAGCTTGGGACTAGCGGACACAGATACGCAGTATTTT | CASSLGLADTDTQYF
NA | NA | TRBJ2-3 | TRBV6-4 | TGTGCCAGCAGTGACGGCAACACAGATACGCAGTATTTT | CASSDGNTDTQYF
TRBD1 | NA | TRBJ2-2 | TRBV28 | TGTGCCAGCAGGTACCGGGACAGGGTTAACACCGGGGAGCTGTTTTTT | CASRYRDRVNTGELFF
NA | NA | TRBJ2-7 | TRBV7-2 | TGTGCCAGCAGCTTAGCGGTGGAGGGGATCAACGAGCAGTACTTC | CASSLAVEGINEQYF
TRBD1 | NA | TRBJ2-1 | TRBV7-2 | TGTGCCAGCAGCTTGGACAGGGGTCGGCAGTTCTTC | CASSLDRGRQFF
NA | NA | TRBJ1-5 | TRBV4-3 | TGCGCCAGCAGCCAAGATCGAACATTCACGAATCAGCCCCAGCATTTT | CASSQDRTFTNQPQHF
NA | NA | TRBJ2-6 | TRBV5-4 | TGTGCCAGCAGCTTTCGTGGCGTCCTGACTTTC | CASSFRGVLTF
TRBD1 | NA | TRBJ2-5 | TRBV25-1 | TGTGCCAGCAGCTGGACAGGGACGGAGACCCAGTACTTC | CASSWTGTETQYF
NA | once | TRBJ1-2 | TRBV6-4 | TGTGCCAGCAGTGACGGGGAGAACTATGGCTACACCTTC | CASSDGENYGYTF
NA | NA | TRBJ1-6 | TRBV10-1 | TGCGCCAGCAGTGAGTGGGCCTCGAGTCGGTATAATTCACCCCTCCACTTT | CASSEWASSRYNSPLHF
NA | NA | TRBJ2-6 | TRBV9 | TGTGCCAGCAGCGTAGTAGGGGCCCCGAGCTCTGGGGCCAACGTCCTGACTTTC | CASSVVGAPSSGANVLTF
NA | NA | TRBJ2-7 | TRBV5-1 | TGCGCCAGCAGCTTGGGTGGGCGTGACGAGCAGTACTTC | CASSLGGRDEQYF
NA | NA | TRBJ1-5 | TRBV27 | TGTGCCAGCAGTTTATCGGTTCTTCAGCCCCAGCATTTT | CASSLSVLQPQHF
NA | once | TRBJ2-1 | TRBV27 | TGTGCCAGCGTGGGGGGGCTCTACAATGAGCAGTTCTTC | CASVGGLYNEQFF
NA | NA | TRBJ1-1 | TRBV30 | TGTGCCTGGAGCCTGTCGGGGGCTGAAGCTTTCTTT | CAWSLSGAEAFF
NA | NA | TRBJ1-4 | TRBV4-3 | TGCGCCAGCAGCCAGGGGGGGGTCATCGGTGAAAAACTGTTTTTT | CASSQGGVIGEKLFF
NA | NA | TRBJ1-5 | TRBV9 | TGTGCCAGCAGCGTAGGGGGGTTTGGCGATCAGCCCCAGCATTTT | CASSVGGFGDQPQHF
NA | NA | TRBJ2-7 | TRBV28 | TGTGCCAGCAGTTCCTTGGGCGAGCAGTACTTC | CASSSLGEQYF
TRBD1 | NA | TRBJ2-7 | TRBV4-1 | TGCGCCAGCAGCCAAGATACAACCAGGGGGACCTACGAGCAGTACTTC | CASSQDTTRGTYEQYF
NA | few | TRBJ2-1 | TRBV25-1 | TGTGCCAGCAGTGCCCCCGGTGGCAGGGTTAATGAGCAGTTCTTC | CASSAPGGRVNEQFF
TRBD2 | NA | TRBJ2-2 | TRBV7-9 | TGTGCCAGCAGCTTATTGACTAGCGGGAGGTACACCGGGGAGCTGTTTTTT | CASSLLTSGRYTGELFF
NA | NA | TRBJ2-7 | TRBV7-2 | TGTGCCAGCAGCTCCCGCGCCTACGAGCAGTACTTC | CASSSRAYEQYF
NA | NA | TRBJ2-4 | TRBV7-2 | TGTGCCAGCAGCTTACTCGGGGGCACGGGGGTTATTCAGTACTTC | CASSLLGGTGVIQYF
NA | NA | TRBJ2-3 | TRBV6-4 | TGTGCCAGCAGTGAACGGGGGACGGGCACAGATACGCAGTATTTT | CASSERGTGTDTQYF
TRBD1 | NA | TRBJ2-5 | TRBV7-9 | TGTGCCAGCAGCTTAGTAGGGGGCGCCGGGGAGACCCAGTACTTC | CASSLVGGAGETQYF
NA | NA | TRBJ2-2 | TRBV14 | TGTGCCAGCAGCCACCATCCCGGGGAGCTGTTTTTT | CASSHHPGELFF
NA | NA | TRBJ2-2 | TRBV28 | TGTGCCAGCAGCTCCACGCCGGACAGAACGAACACCGGGGAGCTGTTTTTT | CASSSTPDRTNTGELFF
TRBD1 | NA | TRBJ1-1 | TRBV6-5 | TGTGCCAGCAGTGTCCAGGGGGCGCGAGAAGCTTTCTTT | CASSVQGAREAFF
TRBD1 | NA | TRBJ2-6 | TRBV29-1 | TGCAGCGTTGAAGATCGTGAGACAGGGGGCCTCCCCTCTGGGGCCAACGTCCTGACTTTC | CSVEDRETGGLPSGANVLTF
TRBD2 | large | TRBJ2-7 | TRBV6-1 | TGTGCCAGCAGGGTCGGACTAGCGGGGGGCGAGCAGTACTTC | CASRVGLAGGEQYF
NA | once | TRBJ2-7 | TRBV14 | TGTGCCAGCAGCCCATTCTACGAGCAGTACTTC | CASSPFYEQYF
NA | few | TRBJ2-7 | TRBV21-1 | TGTGCCAGCAGCAAAGGGGGGACAGACCCTTACGAGCAGTACTTC | CASSKGGTDPYEQYF
TRBD2 | NA | TRBJ2-7 | TRBV29-1 | TGCAGCGTAGCTGGGACTAGCGGACATTACGAGCAGTACTTC | CSVAGTSGHYEQYF
NA | NA | TRBJ2-3 | TRBV7-9 | TGTGCCAGCCGGGGAGGAGTAGGGGGGGCCGATACGCAGTATTTT | CASRGGVGGADTQYF